Given below is one T cell receptor (beta chain) in context. Its antigen is undetermined. TCRdb's copy holds only in-frame clones and misses some; the assay was immunoSEQ multiplex PCR. The table shows approximately 89,000 clones, with around 80% occurring only once. The data were taken from a study of PD-1 blockade in classical Hodgkin lymphoma. CDR3 size: 17 residues. Trimming at V came to 8 bases and at J to 0 bases, leaving 15 bases not matched to a gene. CDR1 and CDR2 (germline): PRHDT, FYEKMQ (reference sequence). All trial patients relapsed after autologous stem cell transplantation. Study observations and caveats: By C4D1 there was a significant rise in CD4+ TCR diversity but not in CD8+ TCR diversity. Reports described newly diagnosed patients as having lower baseline TCR diversity than healthy donors. Repertoire differences have undefined causes, possibly disease activity or prior therapy.

The material sequenced was peripheral blood mononuclear cells (PBMCs), taken at baseline. This sequence joins TRBV13 and TRBJ2-7, with 8 bases identical to TRBD2. This receptor was identified in a human donor with classical Hodgkin lymphoma. CDR3 DNA sequence: TGTGCCAGCGAGAATGTCCTAGCGGGCCAAAGCTCCTACGAGCAGTACTTC. It encodes CASENVLAGQSSYEQYF.